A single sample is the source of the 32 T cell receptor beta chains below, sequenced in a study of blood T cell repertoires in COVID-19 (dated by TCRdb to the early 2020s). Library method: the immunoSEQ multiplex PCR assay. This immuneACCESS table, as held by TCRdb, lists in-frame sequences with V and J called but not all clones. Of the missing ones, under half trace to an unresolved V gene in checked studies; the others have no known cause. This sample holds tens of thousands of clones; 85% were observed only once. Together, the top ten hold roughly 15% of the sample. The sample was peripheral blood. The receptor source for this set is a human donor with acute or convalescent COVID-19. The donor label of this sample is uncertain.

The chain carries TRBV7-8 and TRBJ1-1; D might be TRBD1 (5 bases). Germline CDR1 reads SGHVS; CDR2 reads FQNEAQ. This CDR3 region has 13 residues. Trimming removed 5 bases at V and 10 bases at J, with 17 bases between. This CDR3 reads CASSPAGGGVAFF. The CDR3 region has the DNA TGTGCCAGCAGCCCCGCCGGGGGGGGAGTAGCTTTCTTT.

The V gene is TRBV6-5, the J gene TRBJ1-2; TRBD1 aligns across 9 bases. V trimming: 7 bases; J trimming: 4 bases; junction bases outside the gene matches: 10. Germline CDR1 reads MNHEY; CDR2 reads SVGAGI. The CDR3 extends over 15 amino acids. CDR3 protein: CASTRTGESPYGYTF. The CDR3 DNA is TGTGCCAGCACCCGGACAGGGGAAAGTCCCTATGGCTACACCTTC.

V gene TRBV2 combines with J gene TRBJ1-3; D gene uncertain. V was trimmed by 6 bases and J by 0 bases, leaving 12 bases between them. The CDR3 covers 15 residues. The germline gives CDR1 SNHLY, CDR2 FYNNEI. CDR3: CASRETGNSGNTIYF. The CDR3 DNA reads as TGTGCCAGCAGGGAGACGGGAAACTCTGGAAACACCATATATTTT.

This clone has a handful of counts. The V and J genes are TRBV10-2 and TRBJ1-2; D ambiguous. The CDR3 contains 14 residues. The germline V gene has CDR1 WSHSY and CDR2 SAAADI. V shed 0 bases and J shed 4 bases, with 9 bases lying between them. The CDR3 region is CASSESAEGYGYTF. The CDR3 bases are TGCGCCAGCAGTGAGTCGGCAGAGGGCTATGGCTACACCTTC.

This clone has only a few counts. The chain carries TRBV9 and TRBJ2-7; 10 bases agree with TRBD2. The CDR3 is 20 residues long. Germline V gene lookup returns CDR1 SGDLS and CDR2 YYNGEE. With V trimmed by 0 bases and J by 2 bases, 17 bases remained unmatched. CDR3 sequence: CASSVVASGRALICPYEQYF. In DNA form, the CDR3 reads TGTGCCAGCAGCGTAGTGGCGAGCGGGAGGGCTTTGATCTGCCCCTACGAGCAGTACTTC.

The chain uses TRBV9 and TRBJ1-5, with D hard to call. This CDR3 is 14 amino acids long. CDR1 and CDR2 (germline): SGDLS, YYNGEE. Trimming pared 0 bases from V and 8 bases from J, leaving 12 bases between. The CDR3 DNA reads TGTGCCAGCAGCGTAGAGTCAGGATTGGAGCCCCAGCATTTT. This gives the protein CASSVESGLEPQHF. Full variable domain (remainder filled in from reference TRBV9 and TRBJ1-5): DSGVTQTPKHLITATGQRVTLRCSPRSGDLSVYWYQQSLDQGLQFLIQYYNGEERAKGNILERFSAQQFPDLHSELNLSSLELGDSALYFCASSVESGLEPQHFGDGTRLSIL.

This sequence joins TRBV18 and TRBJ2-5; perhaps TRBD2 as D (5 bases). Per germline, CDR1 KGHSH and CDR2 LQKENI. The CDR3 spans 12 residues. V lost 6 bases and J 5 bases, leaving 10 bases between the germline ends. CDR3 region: CASSEVVETQYF. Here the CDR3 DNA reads TGTGCCAGCTCGGAGGTGGTCGAGACCCAGTACTTC.

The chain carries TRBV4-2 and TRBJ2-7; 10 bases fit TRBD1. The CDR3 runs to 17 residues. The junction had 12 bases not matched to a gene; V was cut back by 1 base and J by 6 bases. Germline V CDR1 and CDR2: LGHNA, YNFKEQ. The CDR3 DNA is TGTGCCAGCAGCCAAGCTGGTACGGTGACAGGGGGCGGCGAGCAGTACTTC. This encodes CASSQAGTVTGGGEQYF.

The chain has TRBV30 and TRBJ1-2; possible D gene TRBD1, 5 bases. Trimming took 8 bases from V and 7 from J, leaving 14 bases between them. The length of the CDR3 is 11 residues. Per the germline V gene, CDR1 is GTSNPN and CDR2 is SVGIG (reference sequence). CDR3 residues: CARGWSGGYTF. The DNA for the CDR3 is TGTGCCCGGGGGTGGAGTGGTGGCTACACCTTC.

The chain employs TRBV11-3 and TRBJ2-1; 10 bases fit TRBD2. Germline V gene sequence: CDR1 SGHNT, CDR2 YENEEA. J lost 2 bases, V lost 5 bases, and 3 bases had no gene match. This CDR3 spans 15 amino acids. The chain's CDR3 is CASSTSGRAYNEQFF. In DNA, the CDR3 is TGTGCCAGCAGCACAAGCGGGAGGGCCTACAATGAGCAGTTCTTC.

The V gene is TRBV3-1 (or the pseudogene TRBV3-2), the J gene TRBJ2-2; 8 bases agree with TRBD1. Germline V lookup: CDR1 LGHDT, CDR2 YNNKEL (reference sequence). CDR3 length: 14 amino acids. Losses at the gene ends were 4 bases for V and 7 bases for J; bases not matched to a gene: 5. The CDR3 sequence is CASSLRGQIGELFF. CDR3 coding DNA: TGTGCCAGCAGCCTCAGGGGGCAGATCGGGGAGCTGTTTTTT.

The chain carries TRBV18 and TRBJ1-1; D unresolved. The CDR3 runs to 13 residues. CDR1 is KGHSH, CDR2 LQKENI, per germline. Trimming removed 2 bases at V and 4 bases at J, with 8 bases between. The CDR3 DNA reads TGTGCCAGCTCACCAGGAGTAGGCACTGAAGCTTTCTTT. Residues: CASSPGVGTEAFF.

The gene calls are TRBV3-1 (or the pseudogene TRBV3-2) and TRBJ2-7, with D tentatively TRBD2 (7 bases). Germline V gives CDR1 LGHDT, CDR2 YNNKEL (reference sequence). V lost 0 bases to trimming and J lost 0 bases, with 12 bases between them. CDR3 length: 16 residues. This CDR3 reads CASSQDRGASSYEQYF. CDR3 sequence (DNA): TGTGCCAGCAGCCAAGACCGGGGGGCGAGCTCCTACGAGCAGTACTTC.

In nucleotides, the CDR3 is TGTGCCACCAGTAACGGACAGGGGGCGAGCAATCAGCCCCAGCATTTT. It codes for CATSNGQGASNQPQHF. This sequence joins TRBV24-1 and TRBJ1-5; 11 bases fit TRBD1. The CDR3 is 16 residues long. In germline, CDR1 is KGHDR, CDR2 SFDVKD. Germline trimming cut 6 bases from V and 1 base from J; bases unmatched to any gene: 4.

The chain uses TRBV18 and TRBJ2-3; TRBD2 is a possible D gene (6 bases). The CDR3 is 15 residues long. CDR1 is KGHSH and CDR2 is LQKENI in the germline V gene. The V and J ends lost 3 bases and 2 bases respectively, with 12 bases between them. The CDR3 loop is CASSPAGLSTDTQYF. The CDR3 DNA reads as TGTGCCAGCTCACCCGCGGGACTGTCCACAGATACGCAGTATTTT.

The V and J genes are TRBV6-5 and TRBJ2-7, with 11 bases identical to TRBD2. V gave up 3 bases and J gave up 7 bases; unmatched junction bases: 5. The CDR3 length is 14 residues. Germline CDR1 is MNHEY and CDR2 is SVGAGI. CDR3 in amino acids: CASSYSGGAREQYF. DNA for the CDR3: TGTGCCAGCAGTTATAGCGGGGGGGCCAGGGAGCAGTACTTC.

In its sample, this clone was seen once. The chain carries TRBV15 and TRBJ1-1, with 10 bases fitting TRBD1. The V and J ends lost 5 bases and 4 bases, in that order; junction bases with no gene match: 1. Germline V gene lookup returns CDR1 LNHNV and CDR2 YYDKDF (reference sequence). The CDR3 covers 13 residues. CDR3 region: CATSGQGGTEAFF. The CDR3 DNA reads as TGTGCCACCAGCGGACAGGGGGGCACTGAAGCTTTCTTT.

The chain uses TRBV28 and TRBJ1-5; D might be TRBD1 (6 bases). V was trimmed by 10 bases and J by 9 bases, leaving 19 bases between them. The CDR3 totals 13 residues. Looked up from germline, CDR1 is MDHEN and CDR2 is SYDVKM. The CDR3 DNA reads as TGTGCCACCCAGGGGCCCGCCGGATTGCCCCAGCATTTT. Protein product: CATQGPAGLPQHF.

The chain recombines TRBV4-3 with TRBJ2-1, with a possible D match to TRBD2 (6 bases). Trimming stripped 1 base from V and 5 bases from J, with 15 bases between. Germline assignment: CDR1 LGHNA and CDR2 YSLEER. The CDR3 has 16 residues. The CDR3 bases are TGCGCCAGCAGCCAAGTCCGCACCGGGAGAGACAATGAGCAGTTCTTC. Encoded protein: CASSQVRTGRDNEQFF.

CDR3: CASSSGTGAYEQYF. The CDR3 DNA sequence: TGTGCCAGCAGTTCCGGGACAGGGGCCTACGAGCAGTACTTC. This chain links TRBV7-9 with TRBJ2-7; TRBD1 matches 10 bases. CDR1 and CDR2 (germline): SEHNR, FQNEAQ (reference sequence). The J segment lost 2 bases and the V segment lost 6 bases, leaving 4 bases of the junction unmatched. This CDR3 is built from 14 residues.

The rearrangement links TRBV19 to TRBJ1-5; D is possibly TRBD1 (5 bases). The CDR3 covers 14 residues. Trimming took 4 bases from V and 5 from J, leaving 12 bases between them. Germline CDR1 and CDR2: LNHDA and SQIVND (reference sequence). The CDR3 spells CASSTGNGYQPQHF. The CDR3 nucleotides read TGTGCCAGTAGTACAGGGAATGGGTATCAGCCCCAGCATTTT.

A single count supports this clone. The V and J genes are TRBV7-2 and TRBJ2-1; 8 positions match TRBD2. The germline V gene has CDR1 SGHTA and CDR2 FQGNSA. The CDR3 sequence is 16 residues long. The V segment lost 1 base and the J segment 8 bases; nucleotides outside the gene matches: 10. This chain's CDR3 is CASSLDLSGGRDEQFF. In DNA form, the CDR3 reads TGTGCCAGCAGCTTAGACTTATCGGGGGGGCGCGATGAGCAGTTCTTC.

The CDR3 spells CASSSTGQGIYGYTF. The CDR3 DNA reads TGTGCCAGCAGTTCAACGGGACAGGGTATCTATGGCTACACCTTC. V gene TRBV27 combines with J gene TRBJ1-2; 9 bases line up with TRBD1. The germline V gene encodes CDR1 MNHEY and CDR2 SMNVEV (reference sequence). V dropped 4 bases and J dropped 4; count of bases not matched to a gene: 7. CDR3 size: 15 residues.

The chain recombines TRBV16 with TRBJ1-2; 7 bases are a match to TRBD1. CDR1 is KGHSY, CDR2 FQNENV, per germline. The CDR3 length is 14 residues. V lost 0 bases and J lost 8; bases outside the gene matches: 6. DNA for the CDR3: TGTGCCAGCAGCCAATCGTCAGGGGGTCGAGGCTACACCTTC. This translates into CASSQSSGGRGYTF.

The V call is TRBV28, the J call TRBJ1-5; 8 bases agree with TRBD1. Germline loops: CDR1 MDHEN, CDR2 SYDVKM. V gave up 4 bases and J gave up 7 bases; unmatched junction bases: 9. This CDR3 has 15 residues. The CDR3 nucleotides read TGTGCCAGCAGTTCTAGGGACAGGACCGGGCAGCCCCAGCATTTT. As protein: CASSSRDRTGQPQHF.

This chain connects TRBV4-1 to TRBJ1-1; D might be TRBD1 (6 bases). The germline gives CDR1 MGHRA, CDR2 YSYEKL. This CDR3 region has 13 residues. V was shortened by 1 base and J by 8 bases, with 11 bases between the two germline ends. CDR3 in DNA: TGCGCCAGCAGCCAAGCCGCGAGGGGGGAAGCTTTCTTT. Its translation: CASSQAARGEAFF.

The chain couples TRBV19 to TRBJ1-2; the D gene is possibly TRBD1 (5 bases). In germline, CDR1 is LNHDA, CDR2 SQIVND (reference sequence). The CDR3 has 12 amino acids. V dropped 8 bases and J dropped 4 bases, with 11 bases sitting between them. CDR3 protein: CASWDWVYGYTF. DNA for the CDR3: TGTGCCAGTTGGGACTGGGTCTATGGCTACACCTTC.

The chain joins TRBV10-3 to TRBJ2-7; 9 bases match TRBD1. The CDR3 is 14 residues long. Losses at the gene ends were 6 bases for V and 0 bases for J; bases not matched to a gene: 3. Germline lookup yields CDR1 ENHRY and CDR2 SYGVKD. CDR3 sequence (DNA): TGTGCCATCAGCACAGGGGGCGGCTCCTACGAGCAGTACTTC. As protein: CAISTGGGSYEQYF.

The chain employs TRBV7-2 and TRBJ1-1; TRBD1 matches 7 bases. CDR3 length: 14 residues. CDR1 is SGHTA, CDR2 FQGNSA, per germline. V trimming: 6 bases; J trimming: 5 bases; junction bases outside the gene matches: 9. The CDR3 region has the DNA TGTGCCAGCAGTCAGGACAGGAGGGTTACTGAAGCTTTCTTT. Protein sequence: CASSQDRRVTEAFF.

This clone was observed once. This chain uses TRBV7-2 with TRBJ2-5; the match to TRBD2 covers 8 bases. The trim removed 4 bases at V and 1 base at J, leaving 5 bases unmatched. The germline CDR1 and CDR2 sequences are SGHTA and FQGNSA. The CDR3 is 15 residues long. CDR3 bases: TGTGCCAGCAGCTCTAATAGCGGGGTCCAAGAGACCCAGTACTTC. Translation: CASSSNSGVQETQYF. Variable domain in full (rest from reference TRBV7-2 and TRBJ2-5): GAGVSQSPSNKVTEKGKDVELRCDPISGHTALYWYRQSLGQGLEFLIYFQGNSAPDKSGLPSDRFSAERTGGSVSTLTIQRTQQEDSAVYLCASSSNSGVQETQYFGPGTRLLVL.

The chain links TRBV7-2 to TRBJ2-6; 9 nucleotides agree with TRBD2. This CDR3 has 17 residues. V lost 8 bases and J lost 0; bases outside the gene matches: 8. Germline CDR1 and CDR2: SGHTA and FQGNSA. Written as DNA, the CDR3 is TGTGCCAGCTCCACAGCGGGGGGAAACTCTGGGGCCAACGTCCTGACTTTC. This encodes CASSTAGGNSGANVLTF. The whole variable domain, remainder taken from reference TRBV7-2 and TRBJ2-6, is GAGVSQSPSNKVTEKGKDVELRCDPISGHTALYWYRQSLGQGLEFLIYFQGNSAPDKSGLPSDRFSAERTGGSVSTLTIQRTQQEDSAVYLCASSTAGGNSGANVLTFGAGSRLTVL.

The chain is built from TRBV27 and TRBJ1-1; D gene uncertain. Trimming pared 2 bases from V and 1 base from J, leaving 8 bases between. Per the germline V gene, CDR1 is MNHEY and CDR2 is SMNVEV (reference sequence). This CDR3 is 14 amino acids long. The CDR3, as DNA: TGTGCCAGCAGTTTACGACGGGGGAACACTGAAGCTTTCTTT. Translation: CASSLRRGNTEAFF.